This T cell receptor (beta chain) stems from a study of blood T cell repertoires in COVID-19. The assay was immunoSEQ multiplex PCR, and TCRdb's table has in-frame clones only and misses some. The sample gives some 250,000 clones, 70% to 90% of which show up once; over 1.5% is in the top ten. The CDR3 is made up of 15 amino acids. CDR1 is LGHDT and CDR2 is YNNKEL in the germline V gene (reference sequence). V gave up 4 bases and J gave up 4 bases, with 16 bases separating them. The clonotype comes from a woman aged 50 to 60 who had recovered from COVID-19. Specimen: PBMCs or T cells enriched from blood (not recorded which). The genes are TRBV3-1 (or the pseudogene TRBV3-2) and TRBJ2-5, with D possibly matching TRBD2 (7 bases). The CDR3 region has the DNA TGTGCCAGCAGCCCAACAAGGGGGGGTAGAGAGACCCAGTACTTC. Translated: CASSPTRGGRETQYF.